This TCR beta chain was recorded in a study of cytomegalovirus exposure and HLA in healthy donors. Sequencing used immunoSEQ multiplex PCR; TCRdb keeps in-frame clones, though not all of them. The sample includes around 300,000 clones, 88% seen only once; the top ten take 0.92%. Trimming took 5 bases from V and 4 from J, leaving 15 bases between them. Germline-derived CDR1 and CDR2 are MNHEY and SMNVEV (reference sequence). CDR3 length equals 14 residues. In this sample, this clone turned up once. The antigen remains unidentified. Study observations and caveats: In vitro, a few CMV-associated chains proved specific for CMV antigens. Rare sequences made up most TCRs, while some public TCRs were found in many donors. Associated with cytomegalovirus, according to the listing, were some 150 TCR beta chains.

The chain has TRBV27 and TRBJ2-7; D is ambiguous. The clonotype was recovered from a woman aged 18-30 years in good health and CMV-seronegative. The sequenced sample consisted of PBMCs. For the CDR3, the DNA is TGTGCCAGCAGTCCCTGGGTCCAGGCTTACGAGCAGTACTTC. Its translation: CASSPWVQAYEQYF.